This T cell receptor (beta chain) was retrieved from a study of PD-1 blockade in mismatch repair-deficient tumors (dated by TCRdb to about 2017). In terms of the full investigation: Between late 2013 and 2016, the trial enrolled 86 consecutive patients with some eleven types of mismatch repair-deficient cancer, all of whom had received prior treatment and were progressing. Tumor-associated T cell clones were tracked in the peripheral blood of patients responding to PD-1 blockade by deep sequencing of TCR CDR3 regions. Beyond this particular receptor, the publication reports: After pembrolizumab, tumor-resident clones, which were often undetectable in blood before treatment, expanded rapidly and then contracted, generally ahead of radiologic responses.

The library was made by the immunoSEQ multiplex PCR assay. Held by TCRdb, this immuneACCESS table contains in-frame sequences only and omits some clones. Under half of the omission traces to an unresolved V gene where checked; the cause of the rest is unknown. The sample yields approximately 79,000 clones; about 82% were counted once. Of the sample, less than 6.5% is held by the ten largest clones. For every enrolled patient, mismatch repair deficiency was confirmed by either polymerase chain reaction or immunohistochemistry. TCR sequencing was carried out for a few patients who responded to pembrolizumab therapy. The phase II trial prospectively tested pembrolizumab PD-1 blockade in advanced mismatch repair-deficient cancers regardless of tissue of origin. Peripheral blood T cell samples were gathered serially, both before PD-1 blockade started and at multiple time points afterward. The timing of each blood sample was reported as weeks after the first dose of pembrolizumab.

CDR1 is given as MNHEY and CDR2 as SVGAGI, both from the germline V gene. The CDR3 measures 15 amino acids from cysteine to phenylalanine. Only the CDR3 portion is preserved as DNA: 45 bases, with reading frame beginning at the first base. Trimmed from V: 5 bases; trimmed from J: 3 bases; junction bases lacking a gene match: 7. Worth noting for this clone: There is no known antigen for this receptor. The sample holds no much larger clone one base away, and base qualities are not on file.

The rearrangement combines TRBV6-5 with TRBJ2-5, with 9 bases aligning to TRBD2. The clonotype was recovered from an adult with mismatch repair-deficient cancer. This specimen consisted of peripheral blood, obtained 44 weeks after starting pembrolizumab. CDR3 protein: CASSPGTSWEETQYF. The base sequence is TGTGCCAGCAGTCCTGGGACTAGCTGGGAAGAGACCCAGTACTTC.